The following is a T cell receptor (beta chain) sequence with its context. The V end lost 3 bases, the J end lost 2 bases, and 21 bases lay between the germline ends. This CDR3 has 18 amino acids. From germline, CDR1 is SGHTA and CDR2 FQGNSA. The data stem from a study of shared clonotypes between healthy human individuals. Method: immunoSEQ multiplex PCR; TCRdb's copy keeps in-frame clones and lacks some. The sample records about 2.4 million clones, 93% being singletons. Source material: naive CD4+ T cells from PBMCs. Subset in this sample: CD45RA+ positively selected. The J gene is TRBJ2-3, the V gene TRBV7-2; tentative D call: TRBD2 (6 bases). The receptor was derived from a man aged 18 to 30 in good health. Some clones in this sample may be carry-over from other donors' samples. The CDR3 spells CASSFRLRDPIYTDTQYF. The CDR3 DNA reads TGTGCCAGCAGCTTCCGATTGCGGGACCCGATATACACAGATACGCAGTATTTT.